These 24 T cell receptor beta chains share one sample of origin, sequenced in a study of shared clonotypes between healthy human individuals. Method: immunoSEQ multiplex PCR; TCRdb's copy keeps in-frame clones and lacks some. This sample has about 1 million clones, with about 80% found just once. Sequenced sample: memory CD4+ T cells sorted from blood. Subset reported: CD45RA-negative fraction. These receptors all stem from a young man in good health.

The table lists this clone with a few counts. The genes are TRBV9 and TRBJ2-7; 10 bases align to TRBD2. This CDR3 spans 17 amino acids. The V segment lost 0 bases and the J segment 5 bases; nucleotides outside the gene matches: 11. The germline gives CDR1 SGDLS, CDR2 YYNGEE. The CDR3 bases are TGTGCCAGCAGCGTAGGGCTAGCGGGAGAGTTTAACCACGAGCAGTACTTC. Encoded protein: CASSVGLAGEFNHEQYF.

The genes are TRBV9 and TRBJ2-3; 14 nucleotides align to TRBD2. V trimming: 4 bases; J trimming: 1 base; junction bases outside the gene matches: 8. The CDR3 loop spans 18 amino acids. CDR1 SGDLS and CDR2 YYNGEE come from the germline V gene. The CDR3 reads CASSKPGLAGVGTDTQYF. CDR3 nucleotide sequence: TGTGCCAGCAGCAAACCGGGACTAGCGGGAGTGGGCACAGATACGCAGTATTTT.

Concerning this clone itself: The sample contains more than one DNA sequence encoding this CDR3. The V and J genes are TRBV5-1 and TRBJ2-2, with 12 bases fitting TRBD2. The trim removed 5 bases at V and 2 bases at J, leaving 1 base unmatched. The CDR3 is 15 residues long. The germline gives CDR1 SGHRS, CDR2 YFSETQ. The CDR3 DNA sequence: TGCGCCAGCAGACTAGCGGGGGGCAACACCGGGGAGCTGTTTTTT. Its translation is CASRLAGGNTGELFF.

The gene calls are TRBV5-8 and TRBJ1-1; the D gene is possibly TRBD1 (5 bases). Trimming took off 1 base at V and 10 bases at J, with 8 bases between the two ends. The CDR3 has 11 residues. Germline V CDR1 and CDR2: SGHTS, YDEGEE. The CDR3 coding sequence is TGTGCCAGCAGCTTGATTGGGGCAGCTTTCTTT. Its protein product is CASSLIGAAFF.

The chain links TRBV7-2 to TRBJ2-2; 7 nucleotides agree with TRBD2. The CDR3 contains 15 residues. The V segment lost 5 bases and the J segment 4 bases; nucleotides outside the gene matches: 7. Germline V gene sequence: CDR1 SGHTA, CDR2 FQGNSA. The CDR3 nucleotides are TGTGCCAGCAGCGTGGGACTACCATTCACCGGGGAGCTGTTTTTT. Residues: CASSVGLPFTGELFF. Supplemented by reference TRBV7-2 and TRBJ2-2, the full variable domain reads GAGVSQSPSNKVTEKGKDVELRCDPISGHTALYWYRQSLGQGLEFLIYFQGNSAPDKSGLPSDRFSAERTGGSVSTLTIQRTQQEDSAVYLCASSVGLPFTGELFFGEGSRLTVL.

This clone was observed many times. Other nucleotide sequences from this sample produce the same CDR3. The V and J genes are TRBV5-1 and TRBJ2-5, with 7 bases matching TRBD2. Trimming removed 4 bases from V and 4 bases from J; junction bases left unmatched: 7. The length of the CDR3 is 14 residues. The germline V gene has CDR1 SGHRS and CDR2 YFSETQ. The CDR3 here is CASSPEGGRETQYF. The CDR3, as DNA: TGCGCCAGCAGCCCCGAGGGAGGGAGAGAGACCCAGTACTTC.

This clone occurred once. The rearrangement uses TRBV30 and TRBJ1-3; D unclear. Between the trimmed V and J ends, which lost 0 bases and 2 bases, there was a span of 14 bases. Germline loops: CDR1 GTSNPN, CDR2 SVGIG (reference sequence). This CDR3 region has 16 residues. CDR3 nucleotide sequence: TGTGCCTGGAGTGTCGCTAGCAGGTGGGCTGGAAACACCATATATTTT. Residues: CAWSVASRWAGNTIYF.

V is TRBV5-4 and J is TRBJ1-2; D gene ambiguous. V lost 2 bases, J lost 8 bases, and 13 bases lay in between. Germline values: CDR1 SGHNT, CDR2 YYREEE (reference sequence). CDR3 length: 13 residues. The CDR3 protein is CASSFRVPAGYTF. CDR3 in DNA: TGTGCCAGCAGCTTTCGAGTTCCGGCCGGCTACACCTTC.

This chain joins TRBV5-4 and TRBJ2-7; D gene unclear. The V and J ends lost 0 bases and 0 bases respectively, with 7 bases between them. Per the germline V gene, CDR1 is SGHNT and CDR2 is YYREEE (reference sequence). The CDR3 spans 14 residues. The CDR3 DNA reads TGTGCCAGCAGCTTGGGTGTGGCCTCCTACGAGCAGTACTTC. It translates to CASSLGVASYEQYF.

This clone was counted at least ten times. The J gene is TRBJ1-2, the V gene TRBV29-1, with a possible D match to TRBD1 (5 bases). Trimming left V 7 bases short and J 7 bases short, with 16 bases between. Germline CDR1 SQVTM, CDR2 ANQGSEA. The length of the CDR3 is 12 residues. CDR3 residues: CSGDWGGSGYTF. In DNA, the CDR3 is TGCAGCGGGGATTGGGGCGGCAGTGGCTACACCTTC. Complete variable domain (other parts from reference TRBV29-1 and TRBJ1-2): SAVISQKPSRDICQRGTSLTIQCQVDSQVTMMFWYRQQPGQSLTLIATANQGSEATYESGFVIDKFPISRPNLTFSTLTVSNMSPEDSSIYLCSGDWGGSGYTFGSGTRLTVV.

As to this clone: The identical CDR3 is also encoded by other nucleotide sequences in the sample. The chain recombines TRBV18 with TRBJ1-1; D unclear. The germline CDR1 and CDR2 sequences are KGHSH and LQKENI. V was cut by 0 bases and J by 1 base, with 9 bases left in between. The CDR3 is 15 amino acids. CDR3 residues: CASSPPTGGNTEAFF. CDR3 nucleotide sequence: TGTGCCAGCTCACCACCGACGGGAGGGAACACTGAAGCTTTCTTT.

The rearrangement joins TRBV6-5 to TRBJ1-2, with D hard to call. Germline V CDR1 and CDR2: MNHEY, SVGAGI. The CDR3 sequence is 15 residues long. V dropped 5 bases and J dropped 4 bases, with 17 bases sitting between them. DNA of the CDR3: TGTGCCAGCAGTCCTCTAGGAGAGGGCCCCTATGGCTACACCTTC. Its translation is CASSPLGEGPYGYTF.

The chain couples TRBV10-3 to TRBJ2-3; 8 bases fit TRBD2. Germline lookup yields CDR1 ENHRY and CDR2 SYGVKD. V lost 0 bases and J lost 0; bases outside the gene matches: 2. There are 16 residues in the CDR3. The CDR3 spells CAISESRGASTDTQYF. CDR3 coding DNA: TGTGCCATCAGTGAGTCGCGGGGGGCTAGCACAGATACGCAGTATTTT.

CDR3 bases: TGTGCCAGCAGCCCCGCCCCCGGGACAGGGGATGGCTACACCTTC. Its translation: CASSPAPGTGDGYTF. This sequence joins TRBV9 and TRBJ1-2, with 10 nucleotides matching TRBD1. The CDR3 covers 15 residues. Germline assignment: CDR1 SGDLS and CDR2 YYNGEE. V dropped 4 bases and J dropped 6; count of bases not matched to a gene: 9.

This chain connects TRBV6-6 to TRBJ1-3; maybe TRBD1 (5 bases). The CDR3 has 14 residues. The germline V gene has CDR1 MNHNY and CDR2 SVGAGI (reference sequence). V was cut by 6 bases and J by 4 bases, with 13 bases left in between. The CDR3 nucleotides are TGTGCCAGCAGCGTGGGGACTGCCGGAAACACCATATATTTT. Translated, it gives CASSVGTAGNTIYF.

This clone was counted between two and nine times. The rearrangement uses TRBV6-5 and TRBJ1-2; D is ambiguous. The V end lost 4 bases, the J end lost 8 bases, and 14 bases lay between the germline ends. The CDR3 consists of 13 residues. Per the germline V gene, CDR1 is MNHEY and CDR2 is SVGAGI. CDR3 loop: CASSFTVSYGYTF. The DNA for the CDR3 is TGTGCCAGCAGTTTCACCGTGAGTTACGGCTACACCTTC.

This clone occurred once. V usage is TRBV2 and J usage is TRBJ1-2; D perhaps matches TRBD1 (6 bases). This CDR3 region has 17 residues. Germline V gene sequence: CDR1 SNHLY, CDR2 FYNNEI. Trimming stripped 0 bases from V and 8 bases from J, with 22 bases between. CDR3 amino acids: CASSEAGSFRGARGYTF. As DNA, the CDR3 is TGTGCCAGCAGTGAAGCGGGAAGTTTTAGGGGGGCGCGCGGCTACACCTTC.

V gene TRBV7-6 combines with J gene TRBJ2-5, with D maybe TRBD2 (6 bases). This CDR3 is 12 amino acids long. V was pared by 4 bases and J by 11 bases, with 14 bases between. CDR1 and CDR2 from the germline V gene are SGHVS and FNYEAQ. The CDR3 DNA follows: TGTGCCAGCAGCTCCCCGGGACGGGAGCAGTACTTC. Translating gives CASSSPGREQYF. The whole variable domain, remainder taken from reference TRBV7-6 and TRBJ2-5, is GAGVSQSPRYKVTKRGQDVALRCDPISGHVSLYWYRQALGQGPEFLTYFNYEAQQDKSGLPNDRFSAERPEGSISTLTIQRTEQRDSAMYRCASSSPGREQYFGPGTRLLVL.

Comments on this clone: Other DNA variants within this sample encode the same CDR3. The CDR3 nucleotides are TGTGCCAGCAGTGGCCGGGACAGGGGGCTCTACGAGCAGTACTTC. Translated, it gives CASSGRDRGLYEQYF. This chain links TRBV25-1 with TRBJ2-7; 12 positions match TRBD1. V shed 4 bases, J shed 3 bases, and the junction held 4 bases outside the gene matches. Germline V lookup: CDR1 MGHDK, CDR2 SYGVNS. This CDR3 spans 15 amino acids.

The rearrangement uses TRBV1 and TRBJ2-5; the table calls TRBD2, which could not be checked here. TRBV1 represents a pseudogene. This CDR3 has 11 amino acids. DNA of the CDR3: TGCACCAGCAGCCAAGATATCGACTCAAACTTC. Translation: CTSSQDIDSNF.

This clone showed up just a few times. V gene TRBV10-3 combines with J gene TRBJ1-1, with unresolved D. Looked up from germline, CDR1 is ENHRY and CDR2 is SYGVKD. The CDR3 is 12 residues long. Trimming left V 5 bases short and J 1 base short, with 5 bases between. The CDR3 DNA reads as TGTGCCATCAGTCCCGGGAACACTGAAGCTTTCTTT. Encoded protein: CAISPGNTEAFF.

V is TRBV2 and J is TRBJ2-5, with D possibly matching TRBD1 (6 bases). The DNA end favors TRBJ2-7, so the J call may be wrong. Per the germline V gene, CDR1 is SNHLY and CDR2 is FYNNEI. This CDR3 has 14 amino acids. The CDR3 sequence is CASSVAGVRGEQYF. The CDR3 DNA is TGTGCCAGCAGTGTCGCAGGAGTCAGGGGCGAGCAGTACTTC.

This clone was seen at least ten times. The gene calls are TRBV4-2 and TRBJ2-7; tentatively, D is TRBD2 (6 bases). Looked up from germline, CDR1 is LGHNA and CDR2 is YNFKEQ. Trimming stripped 6 bases from V and 2 bases from J, with 17 bases between. The CDR3 sequence is 15 residues long. The CDR3 protein is CASRIIADPTYEQYF. The DNA of the CDR3 is TGTGCCAGCAGGATTATAGCGGATCCTACCTACGAGCAGTACTTC.

V usage is TRBV10-3 and J usage is TRBJ1-1, with D hard to call. CDR3 length: 16 residues. V was cut by 0 bases and J by 0 bases, with 11 bases left in between. Germline values: CDR1 ENHRY, CDR2 SYGVKD. CDR3: CAISESQPAMNTEAFF. CDR3 bases: TGTGCCATCAGTGAGTCCCAGCCAGCTATGAACACTGAAGCTTTCTTT.